The 28 T cell receptor beta chains presented below share a single source sample, sequenced in a study of T cell responses to AZD1222 COVID-19 vaccine. Clones were read by immunoSEQ multiplex PCR, and TCRdb kept only the in-frame ones, dropping some. The top ten hold around 19% of the sample, which has some 120,000 clones, about 90% seen once. The source was peripheral blood, collected on day 0 of MenACWY control vaccination. The receptors shown here come from an adult in good health.

The chain uses TRBV19 and TRBJ1-4, with TRBD1 identical over 8 bases. Trimming at V came to 7 bases and at J to 6 bases, leaving 4 bases not matched to a gene. Germline V CDR1 and CDR2: LNHDA, SQIVND (reference sequence). The CDR3 spans 13 residues. The CDR3 sequence is CASTSTGDEKLFF. CDR3 sequence (DNA): TGTGCCAGTACTTCGACAGGGGATGAAAAACTGTTTTTT.

The V call is TRBV30, the J call TRBJ1-1; 12 bases line up with TRBD1. This CDR3 contains 17 residues. V gave up 1 base and J gave up 0 bases; unmatched junction bases: 6. Germline assignment: CDR1 GTSNPN and CDR2 SVGIG (reference sequence). CDR3: CAWSAGTGGGMNTEAFF. The CDR3 region has the DNA TGTGCCTGGAGTGCCGGGACAGGGGGCGGGATGAACACTGAAGCTTTCTTT.

The V gene is TRBV19, the J gene TRBJ2-7, with D possibly being TRBD1 (5 bases). Looked up from germline, CDR1 is LNHDA and CDR2 is SQIVND (reference sequence). V lost 3 bases and J lost 0, with 15 bases in between. The CDR3 is 16 amino acids. The CDR3 loop reads CASSILGQGPSYEQYF. The DNA of the CDR3 is TGTGCCAGTAGTATCCTGGGCCAGGGTCCCTCCTACGAGCAGTACTTC.

V and J are TRBV7-6 and TRBJ2-3; 11 nucleotides align to TRBD2. This CDR3 is 16 amino acids long. V shed 5 bases and J 2 bases; nucleotides not matched to a gene: 6. Germline V gene sequence: CDR1 SGHVS, CDR2 FNYEAQ. CDR3 nucleotide sequence: TGTGCCAGCAGCCCAAGACTAGCGGGGTCCACAGATACGCAGTATTTT. The encoded protein is CASSPRLAGSTDTQYF. Supplemented by reference TRBV7-6 and TRBJ2-3, the full variable domain reads GAGVSQSPRYKVTKRGQDVALRCDPISGHVSLYWYRQALGQGPEFLTYFNYEAQQDKSGLPNDRFSAERPEGSISTLTIQRTEQRDSAMYRCASSPRLAGSTDTQYFGPGTRLTVL.

This clone was counted a single time. This chain connects TRBV3-1 (or the pseudogene TRBV3-2) to TRBJ1-2; tentatively, D is TRBD1 (6 bases). Germline CDR1 is LGHDT and CDR2 is YNNKEL (reference sequence). The CDR3 sequence is 13 residues long. Trimming left V 4 bases short and J 8 bases short, with 14 bases between. The CDR3 bases are TGTGCCAGCAGCCTTGACCTCAGGGGCGGCTACACCTTC. It yields the protein CASSLDLRGGYTF.

V and J are TRBV11-2 and TRBJ2-5; TRBD1 agrees at 8 bases. This CDR3 spans 15 amino acids. V lost 1 base and J lost 6; bases outside the gene matches: 7. The V gene's germline CDR1 is SGHAT and CDR2 FQNNGV. The CDR3 loop is CASSLAGGDRQTQYF. CDR3 coding DNA: TGTGCCAGCAGCTTAGCAGGGGGCGATCGGCAGACCCAGTACTTC.

V is TRBV7-3 and J is TRBJ2-1, with TRBD2 as a possible D gene (6 bases). The CDR3 extends over 14 amino acids. Trimming pared 5 bases from V and 7 bases from J, leaving 15 bases between. Germline CDR1 reads SGHTA; CDR2 reads FQGTGA. CDR3 bases: TGTGCCAGCAGCGGACGGACAAGCGGGAATGAGCAGTTCTTC. It specifies CASSGRTSGNEQFF.

The V gene is TRBV5-4, the J gene TRBJ2-7, with D maybe TRBD1 (5 bases). Germline V CDR1 and CDR2: SGHNT, YYREEE (reference sequence). Trimming pared 0 bases from V and 3 bases from J, leaving 13 bases between. This CDR3 contains 15 residues. The CDR3 sequence: CASSLAAGKVYEQYF. CDR3 coding DNA: TGTGCCAGCAGCTTGGCCGCAGGGAAGGTCTACGAGCAGTACTTC.

The V call is TRBV6-2 or TRBV6-3, the J call TRBJ1-1; TRBD1 agrees at 9 bases. Germline V gene data show CDR1 as MNHEY and CDR2 as SVGEGT. The CDR3 sequence is 16 residues long. Trimming at V came to 0 bases and at J to 6 bases, leaving 8 bases not matched to a gene. In DNA form, the CDR3 reads TGTGCCAGCAGTTACTCGGGACAGGGACGGGTACCTGAAGCTTTCTTT. Translated, it gives CASSYSGQGRVPEAFF.

This chain uses TRBV19 with TRBJ2-7; 8 bases align to TRBD2. The germline V gene has CDR1 LNHDA and CDR2 SQIVND (reference sequence). V dropped 2 bases and J dropped 10; count of bases not matched to a gene: 7. The CDR3 is 13 residues long. As DNA, the CDR3 is TGTGCCAGTAGTATAAGTCCCAGCGGGAGACAGTACTTC. Protein sequence: CASSISPSGRQYF.

The V call is TRBV18, the J call TRBJ2-4; no definite D call. This CDR3 contains 18 residues. V gave up 4 bases and J gave up 0 bases, with 19 bases separating them. Germline loops: CDR1 KGHSH, CDR2 LQKENI. The chain's CDR3 is CASSQAGFVEIAKNIQYF. The CDR3 DNA sequence: TGTGCCAGCTCACAGGCAGGTTTTGTCGAAATAGCCAAAAACATTCAGTACTTC.

This clone appeared a few times. The chain has TRBV28 and TRBJ2-7; TRBD1 or TRBD2 may be the D gene (5 bases each). V was cut by 5 bases and J by 1 base, with 12 bases left in between. Germline V gene data show CDR1 as MDHEN and CDR2 as SYDVKM. The CDR3 totals 14 residues. This CDR3 reads CASSIGARSYEQYF. CDR3 bases: TGTGCCAGCAGTATCGGGGCCCGATCCTACGAGCAGTACTTC.

This sequence joins TRBV7-9 and TRBJ2-7, with 14 bases identical to TRBD2. The V and J ends lost 4 bases and 9 bases, in that order; junction bases with no gene match: 11. Germline V gene data show CDR1 as SEHNR and CDR2 as FQNEAQ (reference sequence). The CDR3 consists of 16 residues. The chain's CDR3 is CASSSQPRLAGGVQYF. In nucleotides, the CDR3 is TGTGCCAGCAGCTCCCAACCCCGACTAGCGGGAGGGGTGCAGTACTTC.

The genes are TRBV18 and TRBJ2-7; a weak D match, TRBD1 (7 bases). V was pared by 1 base and J by 0 bases, with 13 bases between. The CDR3 is 16 amino acids. The germline V gene has CDR1 KGHSH and CDR2 LQKENI. The CDR3 protein is CASSPRNQGGSYEQYF. In DNA, the CDR3 is TGTGCCAGCTCACCACGAAACCAGGGGGGCTCCTACGAGCAGTACTTC.

V gene TRBV2 combines with J gene TRBJ2-7; either TRBD1 or TRBD2 may supply D (5 bases each). Looked up from germline, CDR1 is SNHLY and CDR2 is FYNNEI. V lost 6 bases and J lost 3, with 18 bases in between. The CDR3 sequence is 15 residues long. The CDR3 region has the DNA TGTGCCAGCAGCGAGGGTTATTGGGGCTACTACGAGCAGTACTTC. It translates to CASSEGYWGYYEQYF.

A word on this clone: An end of the junction differs from the germline gene, which may be a read error. This sequence joins TRBV6-2 or TRBV6-3 and TRBJ2-3; 14 bases agree with TRBD2. CDR3 length equals 20 residues. Germline CDR1 reads MNHEY; CDR2 reads SVGEGT. This CDR3 is CASSYSQTSGRELSTDTQYF. CDR3 DNA: TGTGCGAGCAGTTACTCTCAGACTAGCGGGAGGGAGCTTAGCACAGATACGCAGTATTTT.

The rearrangement joins TRBV5-6 to TRBJ2-2; either TRBD1 or TRBD2 may supply D (5 bases each). The germline V gene encodes CDR1 SGHDT and CDR2 YYEEEE. The V and J ends lost 4 bases and 3 bases respectively, with 19 bases between them. The CDR3 totals 17 residues. CDR3 DNA sequence: TGTGCCAGCAGCCGATACGCTAGGGGAGCGGACACCGGGGAGCTGTTTTTT. Amino acid sequence: CASSRYARGADTGELFF.

CDR3 coding DNA: TGTGCCAGCAGCAAAGTTCCAGGGGACTGGACGTCGGAGACCCAGTACTTC. Translation: CASSKVPGDWTSETQYF. This chain connects TRBV21-1 to TRBJ2-5. TRBV21-1 is assigned pseudogene status. The CDR3 contains 17 residues.

This clone was observed once. The gene calls are TRBV7-4 and TRBJ2-7, with TRBD1 identical over 7 bases. V was clipped by 5 bases and J by 3 bases; unmatched bases: 13. CDR3 size: 16 residues. Germline CDR1 SGHVT, CDR2 SQSDAQ. The CDR3 DNA reads as TGTGCCAGCAGCCACTATAGCCGGGACAGAAGCTACGAGCAGTACTTC. Translation gives CASSHYSRDRSYEQYF.

This rearrangement joins TRBV7-6 to TRBJ1-6, with D possibly TRBD1 on 5 matching bases. This CDR3 region has 15 residues. Per germline, CDR1 SGHVS and CDR2 FNYEAQ. V gave up 1 base and J gave up 9 bases, with 13 bases separating them. The chain's CDR3 is CASSLEETALSPLHF. The DNA of the CDR3 is TGTGCCAGCAGCTTAGAAGAGACAGCCCTTTCACCCCTCCACTTT.

The chain joins TRBV7-2 to TRBJ1-5; D unresolved. The CDR3 is made up of 14 amino acids. Trimming cost V 4 bases and J 6 bases, with 13 bases left between them. Germline-derived CDR1 and CDR2 are SGHTA and FQGNSA. CDR3 loop: CASSSRRSAQPQHF. CDR3 in DNA: TGTGCCAGCAGCTCCCGACGGTCGGCTCAGCCCCAGCATTTT. Full variable domain (missing parts from reference TRBV7-2 and TRBJ1-5): GAGVSQSPSNKVTEKGKDVELRCDPISGHTALYWYRQSLGQGLEFLIYFQGNSAPDKSGLPSDRFSAERTGGSVSTLTIQRTQQEDSAVYLCASSSRRSAQPQHFGDGTRLSIL.

The chain links TRBV30 to TRBJ1-2; 7 bases fit TRBD1. Germline V gives CDR1 GTSNPN, CDR2 SVGIG (reference sequence). Trimming cost V 2 bases and J 0 bases; bases outside gene matches: 12. CDR3 length: 17 amino acids. The DNA for the CDR3 is TGTGCCTGGAGTCTAAAGGGGGCACTTCTGGCTAACTATGGCTACACCTTC. Its protein is CAWSLKGALLANYGYTF.

This sequence joins TRBV7-3 and TRBJ2-1; TRBD2 is a possible D gene (6 bases). CDR3 size: 15 residues. The germline CDR1 and CDR2 sequences are SGHTA and FQGTGA. Trimming removed 6 bases at V and 3 bases at J, with 15 bases between. CDR3 DNA: TGTGCCAGCAGTCGGGCGGGGTCTAGCTACAATGAGCAGTTCTTC. Translation gives CASSRAGSSYNEQFF.

The chain uses TRBV7-6 and TRBJ2-3; D call uncertain. The germline gives CDR1 SGHVS, CDR2 FNYEAQ. Trimming stripped 1 base from V and 0 bases from J, with 14 bases between. The length of the CDR3 is 17 residues. This CDR3 reads CASSLGVAVASTDTQYF. CDR3 DNA sequence: TGTGCCAGCAGCTTAGGAGTAGCTGTTGCTAGCACAGATACGCAGTATTTT.

The chain carries TRBV5-1 and TRBJ2-7; 9 bases match TRBD2. Germline CDR1 and CDR2: SGHRS and YFSETQ. This CDR3 contains 17 residues. After removal of 0 bases from V and 0 bases from J, the junction contained 7 bases not matched to a gene. The CDR3 DNA reads as TGCGCCAGCAGCTTGGGGTGGAGTAGCGGGAGCTCCTACGAGCAGTACTTC. Residues: CASSLGWSSGSSYEQYF.

The gene calls are TRBV28 and TRBJ1-2, with D unresolved. This CDR3 is built from 12 residues. With 2 bases removed from V and 6 bases from J, the gap between germline ends came to 7 bases. Per the germline V gene, CDR1 is MDHEN and CDR2 is SYDVKM. CDR3 coding DNA: TGTGCCAGCAGTTTACTTTTGAATGGCTACACCTTC. Protein sequence: CASSLLLNGYTF.

The chain links TRBV30 to TRBJ1-1; weak D call: TRBD1 (6 bases). CDR1 is GTSNPN, CDR2 SVGIG, per germline (reference sequence). V gave up 1 base and J gave up 2 bases, with 11 bases separating them. The CDR3 has 14 amino acids. The CDR3 DNA reads TGTGCCTGGAGTGGAAACAGGGTCAACACTGAAGCTTTCTTT. Its translation: CAWSGNRVNTEAFF.

V is TRBV28 and J is TRBJ2-7, with D unclear. CDR1 is MDHEN and CDR2 is SYDVKM in the germline V gene. The CDR3 has 13 residues. V gave up 6 bases and J gave up 7 bases, with 16 bases separating them. CDR3 loop: CASRLDTHGEQYF. The CDR3 DNA sequence: TGTGCCAGCAGGTTGGATACACATGGGGAGCAGTACTTC.